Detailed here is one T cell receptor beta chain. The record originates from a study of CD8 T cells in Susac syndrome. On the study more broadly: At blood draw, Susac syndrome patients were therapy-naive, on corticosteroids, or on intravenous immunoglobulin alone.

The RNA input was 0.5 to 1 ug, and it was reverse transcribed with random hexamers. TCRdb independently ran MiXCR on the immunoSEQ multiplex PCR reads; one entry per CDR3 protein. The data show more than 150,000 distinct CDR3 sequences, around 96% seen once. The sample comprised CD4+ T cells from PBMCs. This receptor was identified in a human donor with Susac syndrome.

The CDR3 sequence is CASSGGTGAYEQYF. The DNA of the CDR3 is TGTGCCAGCAGTGGAGGGACGGGAGCCTACGAGCAGTACTTC. The rearrangement uses TRBV25-1 and TRBJ2-7; the D gene is possibly TRBD2 (6 bases). CDR3 length equals 14 residues. The germline gives CDR1 MGHDK, CDR2 SYGVNS. V dropped 4 bases and J dropped 2 bases, with 12 bases sitting between them.